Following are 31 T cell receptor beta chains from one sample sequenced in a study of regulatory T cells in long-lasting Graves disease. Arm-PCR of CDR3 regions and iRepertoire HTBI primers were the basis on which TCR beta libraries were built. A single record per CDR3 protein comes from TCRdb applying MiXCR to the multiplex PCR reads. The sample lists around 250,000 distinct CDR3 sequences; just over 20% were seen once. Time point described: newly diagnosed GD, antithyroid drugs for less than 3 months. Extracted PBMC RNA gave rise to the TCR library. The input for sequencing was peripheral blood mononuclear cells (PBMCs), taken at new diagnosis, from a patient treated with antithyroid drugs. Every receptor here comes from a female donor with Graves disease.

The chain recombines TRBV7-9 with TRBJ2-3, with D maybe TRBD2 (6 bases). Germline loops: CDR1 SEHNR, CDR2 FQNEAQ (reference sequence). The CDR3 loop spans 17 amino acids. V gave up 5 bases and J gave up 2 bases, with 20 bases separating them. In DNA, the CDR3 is TGTGCCAGCAGCCCGACGGCGCGGGAACTATACACAGATACGCAGTATTTT. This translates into CASSPTARELYTDTQYF.

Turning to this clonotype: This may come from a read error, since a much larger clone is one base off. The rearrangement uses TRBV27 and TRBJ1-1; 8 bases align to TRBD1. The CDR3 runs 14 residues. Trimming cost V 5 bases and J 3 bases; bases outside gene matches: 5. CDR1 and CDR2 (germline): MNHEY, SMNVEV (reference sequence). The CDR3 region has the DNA TGTGCCAGCAGTCCACAGGGGGATTACACTGAAGCTTTCTTT. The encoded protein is CASSPQGDYTEAFF.

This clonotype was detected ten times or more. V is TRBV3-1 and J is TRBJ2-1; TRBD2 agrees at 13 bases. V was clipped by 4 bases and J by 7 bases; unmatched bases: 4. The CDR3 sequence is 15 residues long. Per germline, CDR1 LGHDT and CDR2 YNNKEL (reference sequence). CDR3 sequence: CASSPLAGGLNEQFF. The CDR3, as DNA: TGTGCCAGCAGCCCACTAGCGGGAGGGTTAAATGAGCAGTTCTTC.

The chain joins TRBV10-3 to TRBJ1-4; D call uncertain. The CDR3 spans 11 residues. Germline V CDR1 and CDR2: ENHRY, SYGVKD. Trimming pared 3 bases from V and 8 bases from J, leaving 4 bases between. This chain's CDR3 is CAISEREKLFF. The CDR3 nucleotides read TGTGCCATCAGTGAAAGGGAAAAACTGTTTTTT.

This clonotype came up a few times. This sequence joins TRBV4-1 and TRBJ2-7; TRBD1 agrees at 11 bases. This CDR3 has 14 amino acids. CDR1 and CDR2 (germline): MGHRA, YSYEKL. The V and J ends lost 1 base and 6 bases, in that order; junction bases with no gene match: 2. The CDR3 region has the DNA TGCGCCAGCAGCCAAGGGACAGGGGGCTTCGAGCAGTACTTC. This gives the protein CASSQGTGGFEQYF.

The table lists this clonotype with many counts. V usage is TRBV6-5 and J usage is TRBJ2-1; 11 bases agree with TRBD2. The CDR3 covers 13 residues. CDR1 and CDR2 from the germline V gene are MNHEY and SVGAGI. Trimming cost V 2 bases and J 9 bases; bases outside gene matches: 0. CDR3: CASSYGTSGEQFF. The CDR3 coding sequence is TGTGCCAGCAGTTACGGGACTAGCGGTGAGCAGTTCTTC.

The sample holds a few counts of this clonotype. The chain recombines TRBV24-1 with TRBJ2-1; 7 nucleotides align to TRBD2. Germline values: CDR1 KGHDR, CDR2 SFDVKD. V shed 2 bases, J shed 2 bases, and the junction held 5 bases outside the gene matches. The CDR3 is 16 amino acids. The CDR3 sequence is CATSDWGGQAYNEQFF. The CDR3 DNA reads TGTGCCACCAGTGATTGGGGAGGGCAGGCCTACAATGAGCAGTTCTTC.

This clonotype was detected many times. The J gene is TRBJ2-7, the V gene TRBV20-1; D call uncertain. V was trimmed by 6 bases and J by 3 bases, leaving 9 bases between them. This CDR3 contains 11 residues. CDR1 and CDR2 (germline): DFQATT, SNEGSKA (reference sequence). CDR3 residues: CSATADYEQYF. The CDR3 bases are TGCAGTGCAACCGCGGACTACGAGCAGTACTTC.

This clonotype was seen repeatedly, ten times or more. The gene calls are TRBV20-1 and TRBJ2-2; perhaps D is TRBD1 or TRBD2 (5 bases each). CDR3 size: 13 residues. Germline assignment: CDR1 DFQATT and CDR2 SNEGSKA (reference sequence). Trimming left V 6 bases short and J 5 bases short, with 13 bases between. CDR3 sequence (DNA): TGCAGTGCGTCTCGGGACCCTACCGGGGAGCTGTTTTTT. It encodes CSASRDPTGELFF.

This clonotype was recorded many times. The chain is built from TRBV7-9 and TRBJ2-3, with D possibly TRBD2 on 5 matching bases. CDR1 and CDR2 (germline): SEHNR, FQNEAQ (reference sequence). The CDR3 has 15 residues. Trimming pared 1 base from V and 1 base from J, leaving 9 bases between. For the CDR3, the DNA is TGTGCCAGCAGCTTAGTCGGGCGGGGCACAGATACGCAGTATTTT. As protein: CASSLVGRGTDTQYF. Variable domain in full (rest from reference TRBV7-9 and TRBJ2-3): DTGVSQNPRHKITKRGQNVTFRCDPISEHNRLYWYRQTLGQGPEFLTYFQNEAQLEKSRLLSDRFSAERPKGSFSTLEIQRTEQGDSAMYLCASSLVGRGTDTQYFGPGTRLTVL.

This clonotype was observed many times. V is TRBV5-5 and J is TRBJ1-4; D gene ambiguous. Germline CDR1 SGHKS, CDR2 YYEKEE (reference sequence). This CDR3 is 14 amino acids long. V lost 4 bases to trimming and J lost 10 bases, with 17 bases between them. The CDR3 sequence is CASSPSGGKGKLFF. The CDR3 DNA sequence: TGTGCCAGCAGCCCGTCAGGAGGGAAGGGAAAACTGTTTTTT.

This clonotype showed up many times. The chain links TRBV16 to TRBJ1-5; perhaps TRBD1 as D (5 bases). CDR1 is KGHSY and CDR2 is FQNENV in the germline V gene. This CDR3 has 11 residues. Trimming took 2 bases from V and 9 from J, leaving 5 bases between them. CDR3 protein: CASSQQGPQHF. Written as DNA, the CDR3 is TGTGCCAGCAGCCAACAGGGGCCCCAGCATTTT.

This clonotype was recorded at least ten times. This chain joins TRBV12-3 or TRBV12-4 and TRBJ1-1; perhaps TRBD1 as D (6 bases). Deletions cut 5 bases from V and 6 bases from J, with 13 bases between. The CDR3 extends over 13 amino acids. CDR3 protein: CASSQLRTAEAFF. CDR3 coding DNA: TGTGCCAGCAGTCAACTTCGGACAGCTGAAGCTTTCTTT.

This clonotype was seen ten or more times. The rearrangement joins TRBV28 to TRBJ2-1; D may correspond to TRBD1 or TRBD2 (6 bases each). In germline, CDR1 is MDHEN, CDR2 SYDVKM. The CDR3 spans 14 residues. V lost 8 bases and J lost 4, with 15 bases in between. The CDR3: CASAGGQGYNEQFF. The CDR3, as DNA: TGTGCCAGCGCTGGGGGGCAGGGGTACAATGAGCAGTTCTTC.

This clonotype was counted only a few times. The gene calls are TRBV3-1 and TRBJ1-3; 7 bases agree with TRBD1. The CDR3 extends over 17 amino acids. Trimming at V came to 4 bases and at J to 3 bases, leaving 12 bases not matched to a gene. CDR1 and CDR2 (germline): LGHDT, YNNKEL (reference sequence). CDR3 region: CASSLRTGRMIGNTIYF. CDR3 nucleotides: TGTGCCAGCAGCCTCCGGACAGGCCGAATGATTGGAAACACCATATATTTT.

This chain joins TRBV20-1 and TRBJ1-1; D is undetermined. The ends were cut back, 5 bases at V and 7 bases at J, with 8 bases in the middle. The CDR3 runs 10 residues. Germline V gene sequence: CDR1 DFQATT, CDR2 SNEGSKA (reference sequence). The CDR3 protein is CSARRIEAFF. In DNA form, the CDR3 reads TGCAGTGCTCGACGTATTGAAGCTTTCTTT.

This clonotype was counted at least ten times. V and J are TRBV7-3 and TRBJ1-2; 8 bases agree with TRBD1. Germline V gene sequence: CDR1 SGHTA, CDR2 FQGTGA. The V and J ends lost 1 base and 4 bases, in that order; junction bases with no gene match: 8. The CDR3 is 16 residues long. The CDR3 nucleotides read TGTGCCAGCAGCTTAAACGGAGGGACAGGCCGCTATGGCTACACCTTC. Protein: CASSLNGGTGRYGYTF.

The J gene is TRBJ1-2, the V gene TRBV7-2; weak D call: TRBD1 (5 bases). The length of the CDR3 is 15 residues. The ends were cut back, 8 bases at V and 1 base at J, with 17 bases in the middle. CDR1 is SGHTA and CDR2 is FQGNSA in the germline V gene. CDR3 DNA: TGTGCCAGCTCTAACAGAGGGGAGTATAACTATGGCTACACCTTC. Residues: CASSNRGEYNYGYTF. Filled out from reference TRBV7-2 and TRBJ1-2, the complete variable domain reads GAGVSQSPSNKVTEKGKDVELRCDPISGHTALYWYRQSLGQGLEFLIYFQGNSAPDKSGLPSDRFSAERTGGSVSTLTIQRTQQEDSAVYLCASSNRGEYNYGYTFGSGTRLTVV.

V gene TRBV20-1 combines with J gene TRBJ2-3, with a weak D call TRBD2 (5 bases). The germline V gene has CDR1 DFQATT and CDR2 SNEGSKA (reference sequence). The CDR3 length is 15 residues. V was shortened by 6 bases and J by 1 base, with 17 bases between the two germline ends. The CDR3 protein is CSATPRSGRTDTQYF. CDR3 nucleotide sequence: TGCAGTGCCACTCCCCGGAGCGGACGCACAGATACGCAGTATTTT.

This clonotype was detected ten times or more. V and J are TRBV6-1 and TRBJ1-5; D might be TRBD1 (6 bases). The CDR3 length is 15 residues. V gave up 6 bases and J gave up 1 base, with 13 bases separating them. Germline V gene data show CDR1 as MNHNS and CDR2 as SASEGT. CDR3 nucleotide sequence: TGTGCCAGCAGACCGCAGGGGAGCAGCAATCAGCCCCAGCATTTT. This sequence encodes CASRPQGSSNQPQHF.

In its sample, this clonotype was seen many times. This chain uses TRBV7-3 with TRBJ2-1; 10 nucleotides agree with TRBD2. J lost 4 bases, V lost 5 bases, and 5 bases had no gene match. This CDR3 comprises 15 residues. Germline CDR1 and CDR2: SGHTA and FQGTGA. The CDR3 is CASSQGLAQYNEQFF. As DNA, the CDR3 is TGTGCCAGCAGCCAGGGACTAGCGCAGTACAATGAGCAGTTCTTC.

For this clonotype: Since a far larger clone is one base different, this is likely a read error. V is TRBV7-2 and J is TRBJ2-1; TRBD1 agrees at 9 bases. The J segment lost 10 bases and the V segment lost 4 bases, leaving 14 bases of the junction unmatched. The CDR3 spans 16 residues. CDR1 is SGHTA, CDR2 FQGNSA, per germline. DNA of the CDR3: TGTGCCAGCAGCTCAAACCCTTGGACAGGGGTGTACGAGCAGTTCTTC. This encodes CASSSNPWTGVYEQFF.

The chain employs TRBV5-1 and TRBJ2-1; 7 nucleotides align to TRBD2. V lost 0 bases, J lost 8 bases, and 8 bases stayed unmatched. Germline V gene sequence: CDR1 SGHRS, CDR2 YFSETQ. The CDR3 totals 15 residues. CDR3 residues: CASSLGVGGVDEQFF. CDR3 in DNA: TGCGCCAGCAGCTTGGGGGTGGGAGGGGTCGATGAGCAGTTCTTC. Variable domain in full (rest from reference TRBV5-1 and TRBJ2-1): KAGVTQTPRYLIKTRGQQVTLSCSPISGHRSVSWYQQTPGQGLQFLFEYFSETQRNKGNFPGRFSGRQFSNSRSEMNVSTLELGDSALYLCASSLGVGGVDEQFFGPGTRLTVL.

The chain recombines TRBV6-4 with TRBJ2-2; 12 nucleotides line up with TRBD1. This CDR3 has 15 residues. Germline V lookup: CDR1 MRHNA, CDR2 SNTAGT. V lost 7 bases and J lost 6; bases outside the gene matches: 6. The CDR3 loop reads CASTEGTGGSGELFF. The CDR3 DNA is TGTGCCAGCACCGAAGGGACAGGGGGCTCCGGGGAGCTGTTTTTT.

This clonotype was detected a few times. CDR3 protein: CASSSGLGLSNEQFF. CDR3 coding DNA: TGTGCCAGCAGCTCTGGATTGGGACTAAGCAATGAGCAGTTCTTC. The chain joins TRBV9 to TRBJ2-1, with 7 bases lining up with TRBD2. The CDR3 sequence is 15 residues long. CDR1 is SGDLS and CDR2 is YYNGEE in the germline V gene. V lost 4 bases to trimming and J lost 6 bases; unmatched junction nucleotides: 10.

CDR3 bases: TGTGCCAGCAGCTTATTCCCGAACCGGAACACCGGGGAGCTGTTTTTT. Translating gives CASSLFPNRNTGELFF. V is TRBV7-3 and J is TRBJ2-2, with D unclear. The ends were cut back, 2 bases at V and 1 base at J, with 11 bases in the middle. From germline, CDR1 is SGHTA and CDR2 FQGTGA. The CDR3 has 16 amino acids.

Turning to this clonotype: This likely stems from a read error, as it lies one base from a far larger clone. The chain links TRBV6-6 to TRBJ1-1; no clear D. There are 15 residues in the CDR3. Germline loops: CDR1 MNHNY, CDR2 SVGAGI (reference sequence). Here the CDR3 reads CASNYSSGKNTEAFF. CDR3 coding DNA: TGTGCCAGCAATTACTCGTCGGGGAAGAACACTGAAGCTTTCTTT.

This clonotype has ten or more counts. The CDR3 DNA reads TGTGCCAGCAGTTACTCTGGGATCCCACCCTACGAGCAGTACTTC. It is translated as CASSYSGIPPYEQYF. This rearrangement joins TRBV6-2 or TRBV6-3 to TRBJ2-7; D gene uncertain. Germline V lookup: CDR1 MNHEY, CDR2 SVGEGT. Trimming stripped 0 bases from V and 2 bases from J, with 11 bases between. This CDR3 is built from 15 residues.

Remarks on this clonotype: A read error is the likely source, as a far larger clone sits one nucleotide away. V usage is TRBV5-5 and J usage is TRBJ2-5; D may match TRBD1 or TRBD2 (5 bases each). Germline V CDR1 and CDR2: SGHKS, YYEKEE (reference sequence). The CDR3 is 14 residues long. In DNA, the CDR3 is TGTGCCAGCAGCTTTGGGGGATCCCAAGAGGCCCAGTACTTC. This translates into CASSFGGSQEAQYF.

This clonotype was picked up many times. The CDR3 region is CASSQEQGVGELFF. The CDR3 DNA reads TGCGCCAGCAGCCAAGAACAGGGCGTCGGGGAGCTGTTTTTT. This chain connects TRBV4-3 to TRBJ2-2; a weak D match, TRBD1 (6 bases). This CDR3 has 14 amino acids. Per the germline V gene, CDR1 is LGHNA and CDR2 is YSLEER. V was clipped by 0 bases and J by 7 bases, with 9 bases between them.

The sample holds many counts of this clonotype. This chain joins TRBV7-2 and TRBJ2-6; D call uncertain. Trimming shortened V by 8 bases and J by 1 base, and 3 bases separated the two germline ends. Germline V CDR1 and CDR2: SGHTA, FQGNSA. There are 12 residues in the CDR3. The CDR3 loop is CASRSGANVLTF. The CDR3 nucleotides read TGTGCCAGCCGGTCTGGGGCCAACGTCCTGACTTTC.